This T cell receptor beta chain was sequenced for a study of cytomegalovirus exposure and HLA in healthy donors. CDR3 length: 14 residues. Looked up from germline, CDR1 is SGHRS and CDR2 is YFSETQ. Findings of the study overall: Most TCRs appeared rarely, but some public TCRs recurred in many donors. A later analysis associated 16,951 TCR beta sequences with HLA alleles at a 0.05 false discovery rate. A later analysis appeared to link common viral pathogens to several of the most significant clusters. Prior analysis indicated that the majority of TCR beta V segments exhibited productivity approximately 90% or approximately 30% of the time.

Use of 60 Vbeta and 13 Jbeta primers characterized the PCR. Sequencing was performed with immunoSEQ multiplex PCR; in TCRdb, only in-frame clones are kept and a portion is missing. The data show around 95,000 clones, with approximately 80% seen just once and over 4% held by the top ten. This clone was seen a few times. Its matching antigen is unknown. The chain has TRBV5-1 and TRBJ2-5; D call uncertain. The J call may not be correct, given that the DNA end is closer to TRBJ2-7. The sequenced sample consisted of PBMCs. This TCR came from a woman aged 40 to 50 in good health and CMV-seropositive. In nucleotides, the CDR3 is TGCGCCAGCAGCTTGGACCAGGCCTTCTACGAGCAGTACTTC. This codes for CASSLDQAFYEQYF.